The source of this T cell receptor beta chain is a study of blood T cell repertoires in COVID-19 (dated by TCRdb to about 2020). As for the study more broadly: Collaborator samples came from the United States, Italy and Spain and covered acute and convalescent phases of COVID-19. The samples were drawn from two sources: the first 160 participants of the ongoing ImmuneRACE study, and 1,200 or so subjects contributed by 6 global collaborators. Sample metadata almost always included a de-identified subject ID, COVID-19 status, age in years and sex. The dataset comprised deeply sampled blood TCRbeta repertoires from subjects exposed to, actively infected with, or recovered from COVID-19. The prospective study material was composed of cDNA or gDNA derived from T cells, B-cell-depleted T cells, or PBMCs. Where available, HLA class I and class II types were obtained from metadata supplied by the sample provider rather than from assay-based typing. The repertoires were released in a freely available public database intended as a resource for research on the immune response to SARS-CoV-2.

TCRbeta CDR3 regions were amplified from genomic DNA by means of the immunoSEQ Assay, a bias-controlled multiplex PCR. As for how the authors treated the data: Nucleated cell counts per sample were estimated from amplification of reference gene primers within the assay. Sequence reads were collapsed and filtered to measure the absolute abundance of every unique TCRbeta CDR3 rearrangement. For each sample, productive Simpson clonality was calculated as the square root of Simpson's diversity index over productive rearrangements. In its TCRdb copy, this immuneACCESS table keeps in-frame sequences only and misses some clones. Where compared with another copy, unresolved V genes explain less than half of these, and the others have no known cause. That table gives V, J and clone size, and the DNA gave D and trimming. This sample comprises approximately 440,000 clones, 90% of them detected only once. Less than 0.75% of the sample belongs to the ten largest clones.

The germline V gene yields MDHEN for CDR1 and SYDVKM for CDR2. V is reduced by 9 bases and J by 5 bases, leaving a spacing of 20 bases between them. From the cysteine through the phenylalanine, the CDR3 covers 15 amino acids. Here the CDR3 DNA is all that survives: 45 bases in frame from base 1. On this clone itself: Its antigen is currently not known. One base away there is no much larger clone; base qualities are not given.

General study outcomes and caveats: Clinical and demographic metadata were provided uncurated, with the amount varying by source and participant.

In the prospective study, participants were 18 to 89 years old, resided in 24 geographic areas of the United States, and were enrolled through a virtual design. To assign participants to cohorts, the prospective study relied on clinical history that participants themselves reported in a screening survey and a study questionnaire. ImmuneRACE Cohort 3 recovered participants were defined by two consecutive negative NP/OP PCR tests, healthcare professional clearance, or symptom resolution. In the prospective study, whole blood, serum and a nasopharyngeal or oropharyngeal swab were collected from each participant by mobile phlebotomists. Additional blood draws and questionnaires over a 2-month period could optionally be provided by prospective study participants. Blood samples from the prospective study were shipped frozen or at room temperature prior to DNA extraction.

What was sequenced was PBMCs or T cells enriched from blood (not recorded which). This receptor was identified in a man between 18 and 29 years old who had recovered from COVID-19. The chain uses TRBV28 and TRBJ1-5; the D gene remains uncertain. This receptor has the CDR3 CASSARLLTDQPQHF. The nucleotide sequence is TGTGCCAGTTCCGCTCGACTGCTAACCGATCAGCCCCAGCATTTT. The reference TRBV28 and TRBJ1-5 proteins fill in what lies around the CDR3, so the full variable domain reads DVKVTQSSRYLVKRTGEKVFLECVQDMDHENMFWYRQDPGLGLRLIYFSYDVKMKEKGDIPEGYSVSREKKERFSLILESASTNQTSMYLCASSARLLTDQPQHFGDGTRLSIL.